The source of this T cell receptor beta chain is a study of radiotherapy plus CTLA-4 blockade in lung cancer. Focal radiation plus CTLA-4 blockade with ipilimumab was administered to patients who had chemo-refractory metastatic non-small-cell lung cancer. As to this clone: Its antigen is not known.

Germline-derived CDR1 and CDR2 are MNHEY and SMNVEV (reference sequence). The V gene lost 7 bases and the J gene lost 2 bases, with 15 bases spanning the gap. CDR3 length equals 14 residues. Assay used: immunoSEQ multiplex PCR; TCRdb lists only in-frame clones, some missing. The table has approximately 97,000 clones, about four fifths seen once. Study conclusions and caveats: Blood-borne expansion of tumor-derived TCR clones followed radiotherapy plus ipilimumab.

The sample consisted of peripheral blood, taken from a patient treated with radiotherapy plus ipilimumab. This sequence joins TRBV27 and TRBJ2-7; maybe TRBD2 (5 bases). The receptor comes from a human donor with non-small cell lung cancer who had stable disease on radiotherapy plus ipilimumab. In DNA form, the CDR3 reads TGTGCCAGCACCCCTGGAGGCAACCCCTACGAGCAGTACTTC. Residues: CASTPGGNPYEQYF.